These 29 T cell receptor beta chains were sequenced from one sample in a study of OX40 agonist ivuxolimab in advanced cancers. Some clones are missing from TCRdb's copy, which holds only in-frame ones; the method was immunoSEQ multiplex PCR. The table has tens of thousands of clones, around 90% seen once; the top ten hold about 5%. The source was CD4+ or CD8+ T cells sorted from blood, collected in a trial of the OX40 agonist ivuxolimab. These receptors were collected from an adult with an advanced solid tumor such as melanoma, head and neck, liver or kidney cancer.

V usage is TRBV2 and J usage is TRBJ1-4; TRBD1 matches at 8 bases. With 7 bases clipped from V and 8 bases from J, the junction kept 9 bases outside the gene matches. The CDR3 has 14 amino acids. Germline CDR1 SNHLY, CDR2 FYNNEI. In DNA, the CDR3 is TGTGCCAGCATCCTCGACAGGGGAGGGGAAAAACTGTTTTTT. Its translation is CASILDRGGEKLFF. Full variable domain (rest looked up from reference TRBV2 and TRBJ1-4): EPEVTQTPSHQVTQMGQEVILRCVPISNHLYFYWYRQILGQKVEFLVSFYNNEISEKSEIFDDQFSVERPDGSNFTLKIRSTKLEDSAMYFCASILDRGGEKLFFGSGTQLSVL.

The chain couples TRBV19 to TRBJ1-1; 8 bases map to TRBD1. The CDR3 consists of 15 residues. After removal of 1 base from V and 4 bases from J, the junction contained 5 bases not matched to a gene. Germline V gene lookup returns CDR1 LNHDA and CDR2 SQIVND (reference sequence). The CDR3 sequence is CASSIGTGLSTEAFF. The CDR3 DNA is TGTGCCAGTAGTATAGGGACAGGGTTGAGCACTGAAGCTTTCTTT.

The V call is TRBV5-4, the J call TRBJ2-2; 8 bases are shared with TRBD2. CDR3 size: 16 residues. V trimming: 6 bases; J trimming: 4 bases; junction bases outside the gene matches: 11. The germline V gene has CDR1 SGHNT and CDR2 YYREEE (reference sequence). CDR3 amino acids: CASTSRGGSGTGELFF. As DNA, the CDR3 is TGTGCCAGCACCTCCCGGGGGGGGAGCGGCACCGGGGAGCTGTTTTTT.

CDR3 DNA: TGTGCCAGCGGCGGACAGCCGGGGAGCGGCTACACCTTC. It codes for CASGGQPGSGYTF. The V gene is TRBV28, the J gene TRBJ1-2, with a possible D match to TRBD1 (6 bases). Germline loops: CDR1 MDHEN, CDR2 SYDVKM. Trimming left V 8 bases short and J 8 bases short, with 18 bases between. The CDR3 is 13 residues long.

This sequence joins TRBV6-5 and TRBJ2-7; D is possibly TRBD2 (5 bases). Germline CDR1 reads MNHEY; CDR2 reads SVGAGI. V dropped 6 bases and J dropped 3 bases, with 15 bases sitting between them. The CDR3 covers 14 residues. In DNA, the CDR3 is TGTGCCAGCAGCCTTAGCGCCCCGGTCTACGAGCAGTACTTC. Its protein is CASSLSAPVYEQYF.

V gene TRBV6-1 combines with J gene TRBJ2-2; a possible D gene is TRBD1 (5 bases). Germline loops: CDR1 MNHNS, CDR2 SASEGT. V shed 8 bases and J shed 1 base, with 14 bases lying between them. The CDR3 loop spans 15 amino acids. The CDR3 region is CASAPQVLNTGELFF. DNA for the CDR3: TGTGCCAGCGCCCCACAGGTGCTGAACACCGGGGAGCTGTTTTTT.

V gene TRBV2 combines with J gene TRBJ2-2, with TRBD2 matching 7 bases. The CDR3 spans 13 residues. With 7 bases clipped from V and 7 bases from J, the junction kept 6 bases outside the gene matches. Germline loops: CDR1 SNHLY, CDR2 FYNNEI. CDR3 region: CASISGRGGELFF. DNA for the CDR3: TGTGCCAGCATTTCGGGGAGGGGCGGGGAGCTGTTTTTT. The variable domain in full, with the rest retrieved from reference TRBV2 and TRBJ2-2, is EPEVTQTPSHQVTQMGQEVILRCVPISNHLYFYWYRQILGQKVEFLVSFYNNEISEKSEIFDDQFSVERPDGSNFTLKIRSTKLEDSAMYFCASISGRGGELFFGEGSRLTVL.

This rearrangement joins TRBV6-1 to TRBJ1-1; 7 bases align to TRBD1. Germline assignment: CDR1 MNHNS and CDR2 SASEGT. Germline trimming cut 3 bases from V and 5 bases from J; bases unmatched to any gene: 12. This CDR3 is 16 amino acids long. As DNA, the CDR3 is TGTGCCAGCAGTGAGAGGACAGGCTCAGGCGGAACTGAAGCTTTCTTT. It codes for CASSERTGSGGTEAFF.

The chain links TRBV21-1 to TRBJ2-7; TRBD2, the table's D call, lacks a check against the DNA. TRBV21-1 is designated a pseudogene. This CDR3 comprises 17 residues. As DNA, the CDR3 is TGTGCCAGCAGCATTGGGACTAGACGACTTAATACCTACGAGCAGTACTTC. Residues: CASSIGTRRLNTYEQYF.

The rearrangement joins TRBV27 to TRBJ1-2, with 10 bases identical to TRBD1. Germline lookup yields CDR1 MNHEY and CDR2 SMNVEV (reference sequence). The CDR3 is 13 residues long. V gave up 2 bases and J gave up 6 bases; unmatched junction bases: 0. The CDR3 bases are TGTGCCAGCAGTTTAGGGACAGGGGATGGCTACACCTTC. It codes for CASSLGTGDGYTF.

The rearrangement links TRBV2 to TRBJ1-1; tentative D call: TRBD1 (5 bases). This CDR3 region has 13 residues. Trimming took off 4 bases at V and 4 bases at J, with 10 bases between the two ends. Germline lookup yields CDR1 SNHLY and CDR2 FYNNEI. The CDR3 here is CASSGAGFTEAFF. The CDR3 bases are TGTGCCAGCAGTGGTGCAGGGTTCACTGAAGCTTTCTTT.

The V gene is TRBV5-8, the J gene TRBJ1-1; D call uncertain. The germline V gene encodes CDR1 SGHTS and CDR2 YDEGEE. V was shortened by 2 bases and J by 0 bases, with 8 bases between the two germline ends. The CDR3 loop spans 14 amino acids. The CDR3 reads CASSFGNLNTEAFF. DNA of the CDR3: TGTGCCAGCAGCTTTGGCAACCTGAACACTGAAGCTTTCTTT.

The V gene is TRBV9, the J gene TRBJ2-7; 10 bases match TRBD2. Germline V gives CDR1 SGDLS, CDR2 YYNGEE. Germline trimming cut 4 bases from V and 2 bases from J; bases unmatched to any gene: 6. This CDR3 is built from 15 residues. The CDR3 region is CASSPRLAGPYEQYF. CDR3 DNA: TGTGCCAGCAGCCCACGACTAGCGGGCCCCTACGAGCAGTACTTC.

J is TRBJ2-6 and V is TRBV2; D unclear. The CDR3 contains 15 residues. The V gene's germline CDR1 is SNHLY and CDR2 FYNNEI. V lost 2 bases to trimming and J lost 5 bases, with 10 bases between them. In DNA form, the CDR3 reads TGTGCCAGCAGTGAACGAGGAGTGAGGGCCAACGTCCTGACTTTC. Residues: CASSERGVRANVLTF.

This clone was seen a few times. This sequence joins TRBV6-1 and TRBJ2-5; D gene unclear. V gave up 4 bases and J gave up 5 bases, with 8 bases separating them. The CDR3 spans 12 residues. In germline, CDR1 is MNHNS, CDR2 SASEGT. CDR3 sequence reads: CASSVGYETQYF. The CDR3 DNA follows: TGTGCCAGCAGTGTAGGGTACGAGACCCAGTACTTC.

This chain uses TRBV5-1 with TRBJ1-2; 9 bases are a match to TRBD1. The V gene end was trimmed by 4 bases and the J gene end by 8 bases; junction bases not matched to a gene: 9. Germline CDR1 is SGHRS and CDR2 is YFSETQ. This CDR3 spans 14 amino acids. This chain's CDR3 is CASSPQTGGGGYTF. CDR3 DNA: TGCGCCAGCAGCCCCCAGACAGGGGGAGGAGGCTACACCTTC.

The V gene is TRBV19, the J gene TRBJ2-7, with D tentatively TRBD2 (6 bases). Germline V CDR1 and CDR2: LNHDA, SQIVND (reference sequence). Between the trimmed V and J ends, which lost 3 bases and 2 bases, there was a span of 11 bases. This CDR3 region has 14 residues. This chain's CDR3 is CASSIRRDAYEQYF. CDR3 DNA: TGTGCCAGTAGTATCAGGCGGGATGCCTACGAGCAGTACTTC.

The chain recombines TRBV5-8 with TRBJ2-2; no clear D. Per germline, CDR1 SGHTS and CDR2 YDEGEE. This CDR3 has 16 residues. V lost 2 bases and J lost 6, with 17 bases in between. The CDR3 DNA reads TGTGCCAGCAGCTTTGGGATCGGCCCCGGCTCCGGGGAGCTGTTTTTT. Its protein is CASSFGIGPGSGELFF. The variable domain in full, completed from reference TRBV5-8 and TRBJ2-2, reads EAGVTQSPTHLIKTRGQQATLRCSPISGHTSVYWYQQALGLGLQFLLWYDEGEERNRGNFPPRFSGRQFPNYSSELNVNALELEDSALYLCASSFGIGPGSGELFFGEGSRLTVL.

This clone is a singleton in its sample. V is TRBV28 and J is TRBJ1-4, with TRBD1 matching over 7 bases. V shed 2 bases, J shed 12 bases, and the junction held 9 bases outside the gene matches. This CDR3 comprises 14 residues. CDR1 and CDR2 (germline): MDHEN, SYDVKM. Here the CDR3 DNA reads TGTGCCAGCAGTTTAACGGGACAGTGGGGCCAACTGTTTTTT. As protein: CASSLTGQWGQLFF.

Comment on this clone: Compared with germline, one end of the junction differs, possibly owing to a read error. The J gene is TRBJ2-1, the V gene TRBV2; D gene uncertain. The germline CDR1 and CDR2 sequences are SNHLY and FYNNEI. The CDR3 is 14 amino acids. CDR3 nucleotide sequence: TGTGCCAGCAGTGAATACGGCTCCAACAATGAGCAGTTCTTC. Its translation: CASSEYGSNNEQFF.

This clone turned up a few times. The V call is TRBV6-1, the J call TRBJ2-7, with TRBD2 identical over 7 bases. This CDR3 has 14 residues. V shed 11 bases and J 2 bases; nucleotides not matched to a gene: 12. Germline V gene lookup returns CDR1 MNHNS and CDR2 SASEGT. The CDR3 DNA sequence: TGTGCCCTTGTTAGCGGGTGGAGGACCTACGAGCAGTACTTC. Translation gives CALVSGWRTYEQYF.

CDR3 bases: TGTGCCAGTAGTATGAAGGGGACGGGCAATCAGCCCCAGCATTTT. Its protein is CASSMKGTGNQPQHF. The gene calls are TRBV19 and TRBJ1-5; possible D gene TRBD1, 5 bases. The V and J ends lost 3 bases and 2 bases respectively, with 11 bases between them. Germline-derived CDR1 and CDR2 are LNHDA and SQIVND (reference sequence). The CDR3 runs 15 residues.

In regard to this clone: At the DNA level, this CDR3 is encoded by other sequences in the same sample as well. The rearrangement joins TRBV4-1 to TRBJ1-2; 7 positions match TRBD1. The CDR3 sequence is 15 residues long. With V trimmed by 0 bases and J by 3 bases, 4 bases remained unmatched. CDR1 MGHRA and CDR2 YSYEKL come from the germline V gene. In DNA form, the CDR3 reads TGCGCCAGCAGCCAAGATCAGGGGGGTCACTATGGCTACACCTTC. Amino acids: CASSQDQGGHYGYTF.

V gene TRBV30 combines with J gene TRBJ1-2; D unresolved. Germline assignment: CDR1 GTSNPN and CDR2 SVGIG (reference sequence). Trimming removed 4 bases at V and 2 bases at J, with 8 bases between. The CDR3 is 12 residues long. The CDR3 DNA follows: TGTGCCTGGAACGGGGAGAACTATGGCTACACCTTC. Its translation is CAWNGENYGYTF.

The rearrangement uses TRBV11-2 and TRBJ1-1, with D tentatively TRBD1 (5 bases). Germline V gene data show CDR1 as SGHAT and CDR2 as FQNNGV. V dropped 7 bases and J dropped 2 bases, with 17 bases sitting between them. The CDR3 has 15 amino acids. The CDR3 here is CASNLERGRNTEAFF. DNA of the CDR3: TGTGCCAGCAACCTCGAACGGGGCCGCAACACTGAAGCTTTCTTT. Using reference TRBV11-2 and TRBJ1-1 for the parts outside the CDR3, the full variable domain is EAGVAQSPRYKIIEKRQSVAFWCNPISGHATLYWYQQILGQGPKLLIQFQNNGVVDDSQLPKDRFSAERLKGVDSTLKIQPAKLEDSAVYLCASNLERGRNTEAFFGQGTRLTVV.

J is TRBJ1-2 and V is TRBV6-5; TRBD1 matches at 10 bases. The CDR3 is 14 amino acids. V was pared by 6 bases and J by 2 bases, with 3 bases of the junction left unmatched. The germline V gene encodes CDR1 MNHEY and CDR2 SVGAGI. This CDR3 is CASRPGQGNYGYTF. In DNA, the CDR3 is TGTGCCAGCAGGCCGGGACAGGGGAACTATGGCTACACCTTC.

V and J are TRBV5-1 and TRBJ1-6; 7 bases map to TRBD1. The CDR3 has 15 residues. Germline-derived CDR1 and CDR2 are SGHRS and YFSETQ. V gave up 4 bases and J gave up 7 bases; unmatched junction bases: 8. In nucleotides, the CDR3 is TGCGCCAGCAGCCCGGGAGGGACAGAAAATTCACCCCTCCACTTT. Residues: CASSPGGTENSPLHF.

The chain employs TRBV6-1 and TRBJ1-3; D gene ambiguous. CDR1 is MNHNS, CDR2 SASEGT, per germline. The ends were cut back, 4 bases at V and 5 bases at J, with 6 bases in the middle. The CDR3 sequence is 12 residues long. This chain's CDR3 is CASSGFRNTIYF. The CDR3, as DNA: TGTGCCAGCAGTGGGTTTAGAAACACCATATATTTT.

The rearrangement joins TRBV10-1 to TRBJ2-5; possible D gene TRBD1, 6 bases. V shed 5 bases and J shed 2 bases, with 12 bases lying between them. The CDR3 extends over 14 amino acids. CDR1 is WNHNN, CDR2 SYGVQD, per germline (reference sequence). Here the CDR3 DNA reads TGCGCCAGCAGTTTAGGGGGATCTCAAGAGACCCAGTACTTC. Its translation: CASSLGGSQETQYF.